What follows is one TCR beta chain and its context. V trimming: 2 bases; J trimming: 5 bases; junction bases outside the gene matches: 8. The CDR3 extends over 17 amino acids. Germline assignment: CDR1 SGHRS and CDR2 YFSETQ. The data originate from a study of patients and donors after allogeneic stem cell transplantation. One entry per CDR3 protein results from TCRdb running MiXCR on the RT-PCR reads. The profile shows more than 150,000 distinct CDR3 sequences, less than 45% of them singletons. The rearrangement uses TRBV5-1 and TRBJ2-1; the match to TRBD2 covers 12 bases. This sequence was found in a human donor who was either an allogeneic HSCT recipient or a stem cell or donor lymphocyte infusion donor (not recorded which). It is not recorded whose cells these are; they may come from a transplant donor. The sequencing input was blood, either unsorted or a sorted T cell fraction (not recorded which). The CDR3 loop is CASSFFSRLAGDNEQFF. In DNA form, the CDR3 reads TGCGCCAGCAGCTTTTTCTCACGACTAGCGGGAGACAATGAGCAGTTCTTC.